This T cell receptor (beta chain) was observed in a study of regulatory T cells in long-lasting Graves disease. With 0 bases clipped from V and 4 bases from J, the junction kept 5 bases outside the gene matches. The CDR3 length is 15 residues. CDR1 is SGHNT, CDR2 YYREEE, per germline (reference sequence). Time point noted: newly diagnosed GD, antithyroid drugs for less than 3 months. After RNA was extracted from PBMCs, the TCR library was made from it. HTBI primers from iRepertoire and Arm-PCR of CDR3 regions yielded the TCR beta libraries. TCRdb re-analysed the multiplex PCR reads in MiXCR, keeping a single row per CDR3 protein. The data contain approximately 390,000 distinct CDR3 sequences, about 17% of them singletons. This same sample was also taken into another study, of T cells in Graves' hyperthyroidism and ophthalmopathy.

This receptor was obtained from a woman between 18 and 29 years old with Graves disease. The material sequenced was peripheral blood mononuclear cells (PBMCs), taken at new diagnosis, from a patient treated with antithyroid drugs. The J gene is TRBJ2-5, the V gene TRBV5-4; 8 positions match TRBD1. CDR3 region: CASSLVSRGRETQYF. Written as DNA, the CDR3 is TGTGCCAGCAGCTTGGTGTCCAGGGGGCGAGAGACCCAGTACTTC.